This TCR beta chain was found in a study of cytomegalovirus exposure and HLA in healthy donors (dated by TCRdb to about 2017). Concerning the study at large: According to an earlier analysis of 587 of the donors, some 180 million T cells yielded some 110 million unique TCR beta sequences and approximately 280 Gb of sequence data. An early release that covered more than 550 HLA-typed donors contained about 290 gigabases of sequencing data and roughly 84 million unique TCR sequences. Of the roughly 400 genotyped donors, 80% to 90% were placed in the genetic ancestry cluster associated with self-reported Caucasian donors. The study was designed to test whether signatures of past pathogen exposure could be identified by cataloging public T cell receptors. The T cell repertoires of 666 subjects were profiled by immunosequencing and related to cytomegalovirus serostatus. In addition to the first cohort of roughly 700 subjects, a separate validation cohort of approximately 110 different subjects was used. To predict cytomegalovirus infection status, the study combined high-throughput TCR immunosequencing, statistical association of individual TCRs with disease status, and machine learning. In a later analysis, previously published TCR beta repertoires from 670 or so donors were re-analyzed and high-resolution HLA genotyping was added so that TCR occurrence patterns could be studied. Rather than drawing on any new phenotypic data, the later analysis identified candidate immune exposures from TCR beta sequences and the way those sequences occurred across donors. To decide whether each TCR beta V gene segment behaved as functional or pseudogenic, an earlier analysis of several hundred of the donors relied on high-throughput TCR beta sequencing. Donor age, sex, ethnicity and CMV serostatus were collected together with the repertoire data. Genome-wide SNP genotypes for about three fifths of the 666 donors were used in a later genetic analysis, which treated that subset as a discovery cohort. All discovery cohort repertoires had been generated on a single sequencing platform. Class I and class II HLA loci were covered by the typing at four-digit resolution. Typing coverage varied by locus: about 629-640 donors for A, B, C, DRB1 and DQB1; approximately 500 for DQA1; approximately 570 for DPA1; some 470 for DPB1. Four or five DR-DQ haplotypes were handled as single units for association and clustering because linkage in the cohort was strong. Across some 400 genotyped donors of the cohort, an average of about 240,000 unique TCR beta nucleotide sequences per donor were sequenced, and around 19% of those sequences were non-productive. General findings and caveats noted by the study authors: Assigning TCR associations to individual alleles was difficult when HLA alleles, especially DR and DQ, strongly co-occurred. A cluster of highly shared sequence variants was judged likely to be a technical artifact of the sequencing pipeline. At a false discovery rate of 0.05, a later analysis linked roughly 17,000 TCR beta sequences to specific HLA alleles. HLA typing was unavailable for some donors at each locus, so association tests used only the typed subset. A further reported finding was that TCR beta sequences accurately predicted the HLA-A and HLA-B alleles for most subjects in the first cohort. A later genetic analysis associated a missense DCLRE1C variant with V-gene and J-gene trimming of TCR beta chains, and an independent cohort replicated the association. Only TCR beta chains were sequenced in this cohort, and the absence of alpha or paired-chain data limited detectable features. The study gave a list of 150 to 200 TCR beta chains associated with cytomegalovirus. The only immune exposure information available for the cohort was CMV serostatus. In an earlier analysis of some 640 of the donors, most TCR beta V segments were observed in productive rearrangements about 87% or about 30% of the time, broadly matching IMGT annotations. The 87-base-pair reads could not distinguish some IMGT-functional V segments, including TRBV6-2 and TRBV6-3, so those segments were excluded. The presence/absence analyses assumed that sequencing depth was roughly uniform across donors, and that assumption may not be true. A later analysis reported that several top co-occurrence clusters appeared linked to parvovirus B19, influenza, CMV and Epstein-Barr virus. Because counts were too low, under 20 rarely observed V segments, including chromosome 9 orphons, were left out of the earlier analysis of 500 to 650 of the donors. The classifier was reported to diagnose cytomegalovirus status with high specificity and sensitivity in both the original cohort and the validation cohort. In a later analysis, HLA-associated TCR beta chains showed more clonal expansion and lower generation probabilities than non-associated chains that were equally common. According to a later analysis, most CMV-associated TCR beta chains appeared to be HLA-restricted, and the HLA associations seemed to be driven largely by CMV exposure. In a later analysis, TCR association rates were found to vary across HLA loci, with the most associated TCRs seen for DRB1 alleles and the fewest for HLA-C alleles. A few of the identified cytomegalovirus-associated TCR beta chains were confirmed in vitro to be specific for cytomegalovirus antigens. Across donors, most TCR sequences were observed very rarely, whereas some public TCRs were present in many individuals. A later genetic analysis reported fewer N-insertions in productive TCRs among donors in an Asian-associated ancestry cluster than the roughly 700-donor mean. It was suggested by the authors that the approach could potentially be generalized to other disease states and immunological phenotypes. Linkage disequilibrium might explain the correlated functional status among segregating V segments, but an unknown experimental factor could not be ruled out.

The cohort comprised under 700 healthy bone marrow donors. All cohort members were sampled while nominally healthy, although unrecorded immune exposures were likely present. The donor tested CMV seronegative and was one of the 352 seronegative cohort members. A peripheral blood sample was collected from each donor, and TCR beta sequencing was performed on peripheral blood mononuclear cells. The Qiagen DNeasy Blood Extraction Kit was used to extract genomic DNA from the blood cell samples. Spanning cysteine to phenylalanine, the CDR3 consists of 13 amino acids. The kept DNA is CDR3 alone, 39 bases in frame from the first base. The junction carries 11 bases between V and J, which are trimmed by 4 bases and 4 bases respectively. CDR1 MNHEY and CDR2 SVGAGI are derived from the germline V gene. Receptor libraries were prepared by the immunoSEQ multiplex PCR assay. A mixture of 60 forward primers for TCR Vbeta segments and 13 reverse primers for TCR Jbeta segments was used in the multiplex PCR. The CDR3 region of rearranged TCR beta genes was amplified from genomic DNA with a multiplex PCR assay. The amplified TCR beta libraries were sequenced on the Illumina HiSeq System as 87-base-pair reads. In the authors' own workflow: Across the 666 repertoires, a later analysis counted about 81 million unique TCR beta chains, about 10 million of which were shared by at least two donors. To remove PCR and sequencing errors, raw reads were error-corrected and collapsed into unique sequences using a nearest-neighbor algorithm that merged closely related sequences. V, D and J gene segments were assigned by aligning CDR3 sequences to IMGT reference sequences. For a sequence to be retained, at least a six-nucleotide match to both a V gene segment and a J gene segment was required. Rearrangements were called productive when the CDR3 lacked stop codons and stayed in frame with V and J; all others were non-productive. Following IMGT convention, CDR3 was defined as the stretch from the second conserved V-encoded cysteine to the conserved J-encoded phenylalanine. Sequences without an unambiguous match to a single V gene segment were excluded from the earlier analysis of 500 to 700 of the donors. An earlier analysis of a few hundred of the donors called V segments functional above 56.7% productive rearrangements and segregating when the between-donor standard deviation exceeded 5%. To diagnose cytomegalovirus status from the catalog of TCR beta chain sequences, a statistical classification framework was built. V and J gene assignment, in a later analysis, came from comparing TCR nucleotide sequences with IMGT/GENE-DB human TR gene sequences. A later analysis assigned CDR3 sequences and most-parsimonious VDJ recombination scenarios with the TCRdist pipeline. A later analysis defined each TCR beta chain by its CDR3 amino acid sequence plus V-gene family, and excluded reads lacking a unique V-gene family. In a later analysis, 450 to 600 highly shared, low-generation-probability nucleotide sequences were removed to address suspected cross-contamination and a sequencing artifact. For each public chain, a later analysis derived a clonal expansion index from normalized ranks of inferred template counts within each repertoire. In a later analysis, generation probabilities were computed using a VDJ recombination model fitted to out-of-frame rearrangements, and the results were checked against IGoR. In a later analysis, hypergeometric tests were used to score TCR-TCR, TCR-HLA and TCR-CMV co-occurrence, with a repertoire-size bias correction applied to TCR pairs. A later analysis estimated false discovery rates by permuting HLA or CMV assignments 20 times. In a later analysis, co-occurring TCRs were grouped with DBSCAN, and TCRdist sequence similarity was added when clustering was performed within HLA-allele-positive subsets. Repertoires with fewer than 30,000 or more than 120,000 public chains were left out of co-occurrence clustering, as were about five repertoires with anomalous nucleotide sharing. TCRdb took over this immuneACCESS table, retaining in-frame rearrangements with V and J assigned. Such tables are incomplete; in checked studies, under half of the missing clones stem from an unresolved V gene, and the remainder is unexplained. That table gives V, J and clone size, and the DNA gave D and trimming. This sample is represented by about 200,000 clones; about 79% of them were singletons. The ten largest clones represent around 1.8% of the sample.

As for this clone: Which antigen it targets is not known. It has no much larger one-base neighbor in the sample; base qualities were not kept.

The TCR comes from a man between 18 and 35 years old in good health and CMV-seronegative. Input material: PBMCs. The rearranged segments are TRBV6-5 and TRBJ2-7; perhaps TRBD2 is the D gene, with 6 bases matching. CDR3 loop: CASSSYSGYEQYF. The sequenced DNA is TGTGCCAGCAGTTCCTATAGCGGTTACGAGCAGTACTTC.